This T cell receptor (beta chain) was captured in a study of T cell responses to AZD1222 COVID-19 vaccine. CDR3 length: 16 amino acids. Germline assignment: CDR1 SGHTA and CDR2 FQGNSA. V dropped 1 base and J dropped 2; count of bases not matched to a gene: 8. The data were produced by immunoSEQ multiplex PCR, yet TCRdb's version contains in-frame clones alone and is incomplete. The sample has approximately 100,000 clones; more than 75% are singletons. The chain carries TRBV7-2 and TRBJ2-7; 7 nucleotides align to TRBD1. Sequencing used peripheral blood, obtained on day 0 of AZD1222 vaccination. This clonotype was obtained from an adult in good health. The CDR3 here is CASSLGPGTVAYEQYF. The CDR3 nucleotides are TGTGCCAGCAGCTTAGGCCCCGGGACAGTCGCCTACGAGCAGTACTTC.